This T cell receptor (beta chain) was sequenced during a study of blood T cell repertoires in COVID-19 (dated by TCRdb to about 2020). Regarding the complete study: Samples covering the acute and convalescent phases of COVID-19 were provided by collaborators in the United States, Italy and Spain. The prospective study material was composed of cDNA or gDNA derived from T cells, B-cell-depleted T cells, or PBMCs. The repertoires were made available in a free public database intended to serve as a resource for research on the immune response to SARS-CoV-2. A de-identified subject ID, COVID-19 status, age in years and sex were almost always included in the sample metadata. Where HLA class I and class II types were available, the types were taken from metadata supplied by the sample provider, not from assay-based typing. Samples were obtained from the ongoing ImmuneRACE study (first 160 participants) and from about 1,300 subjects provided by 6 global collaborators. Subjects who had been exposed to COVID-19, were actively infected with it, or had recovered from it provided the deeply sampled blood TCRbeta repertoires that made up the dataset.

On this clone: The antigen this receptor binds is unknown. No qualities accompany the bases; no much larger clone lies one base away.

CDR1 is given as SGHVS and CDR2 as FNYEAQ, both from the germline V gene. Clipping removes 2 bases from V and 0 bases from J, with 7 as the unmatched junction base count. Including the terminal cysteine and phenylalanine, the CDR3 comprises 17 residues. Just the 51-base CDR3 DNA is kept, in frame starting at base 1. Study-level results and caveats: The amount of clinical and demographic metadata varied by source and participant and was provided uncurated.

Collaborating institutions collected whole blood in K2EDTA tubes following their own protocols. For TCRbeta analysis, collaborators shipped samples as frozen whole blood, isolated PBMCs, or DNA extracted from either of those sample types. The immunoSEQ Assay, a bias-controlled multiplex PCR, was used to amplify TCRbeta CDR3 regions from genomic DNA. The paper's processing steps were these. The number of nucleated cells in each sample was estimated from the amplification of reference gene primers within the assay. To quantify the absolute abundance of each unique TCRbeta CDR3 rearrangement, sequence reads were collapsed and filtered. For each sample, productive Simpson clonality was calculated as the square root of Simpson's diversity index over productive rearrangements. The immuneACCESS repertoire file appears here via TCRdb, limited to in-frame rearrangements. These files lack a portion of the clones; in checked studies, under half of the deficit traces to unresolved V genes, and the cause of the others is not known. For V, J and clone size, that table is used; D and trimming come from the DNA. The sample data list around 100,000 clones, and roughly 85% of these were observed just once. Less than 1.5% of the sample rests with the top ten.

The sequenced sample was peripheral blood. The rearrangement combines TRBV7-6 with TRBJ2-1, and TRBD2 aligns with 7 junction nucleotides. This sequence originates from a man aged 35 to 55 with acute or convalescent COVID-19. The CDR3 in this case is CASSLPAGAISYNEQFF. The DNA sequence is TGTGCCAGCAGCTTACCGGCGGGAGCTATCTCCTACAATGAGCAGTTCTTC.